This TCR beta chain was retrieved from a study of T-cell memory formation after mild COVID-19. On the study more broadly: Most TCR clusters belonged to a single donor. Findings and limits, study-wide: Contracting clones, day 15 to 85, had balanced CD4/CD8, and later expanders favored CD4+. Mainly in CM and EM were contracting CD4+ clones; CD8+ were in EMRA.

V gave up 6 bases and J gave up 2 bases, with 8 bases separating them. Germline V gene sequence: CDR1 MNHEY, CDR2 SMNVEV (reference sequence). The CDR3 sequence is 12 residues long. Constant-segment primers were used for 5'RACE, and the resulting TCR alpha and TCR beta cDNA libraries carried sample barcodes and UMIs. In TCRdb, the 5' RACE reads were re-called with MiXCR into one record per CDR3 protein. The table lists 240,000 or so distinct CDR3 sequences, 7.5% to 10% of them singletons. Concerning this clonotype itself: Its cognate antigen is unknown.

The receptor's source is a man aged 18 to 35 who had mild COVID-19 (a few samples of this study predate the infection). Cell type and time point are not known. Sequencing was done on a sample of PBMCs or a T cell subset sorted from them (not recorded which). The chain has TRBV27 and TRBJ2-7; D unclear. The CDR3 region has the DNA TGTGCCAGCAGCAGATCCCCCTACGAGCAGTACTTC. Its translation is CASSRSPYEQYF.